Listed below are T cell receptor beta chains from one sample, sequenced in a study of blood T cell repertoires in COVID-19. Data came from immunoSEQ multiplex PCR; TCRdb stores just in-frame clones and leaves some out. This sample has about 200,000 clones; 80% to 90% occur once, and the top ten carry 7.5% to 10%. Material: PBMCs or T cells enriched from blood (not recorded which). These receptors all come from a woman aged 18-30 years who had recovered from COVID-19. CDR3s include the opening cysteine and the closing phenylalanine or tryptophan. Each record gives: J gene, V gene, clone size, D gene, CDR3 DNA, CDR3 protein. The D gene is left open where the match is weak. Clone size is given for some rows only: seen once, a few or many times, or a class if the clone is expanded.

>TRBJ1-2|TRBV5-1|-|-
TGCGCCAGCAAGGAGGACGTGAACTATGGCTACACCTTC
CASKEDVNYGYTF
>TRBJ2-1|TRBV2|-|TRBD1
TGTGCCAGCAGTCTCGGGACAGGATTTGACGATGAGCAGTTCTTC
CASSLGTGFDDEQFF
>TRBJ2-7|TRBV7-9|-|TRBD1
TGTGCCAGCAGCCCCCGGACAGGAAACTACGAGCAGTACTTC
CASSPRTGNYEQYF
>TRBJ2-3|TRBV5-5|once|-
TGTGCCAGCAGCTTGGCGGGGGAGGATACGCAGTATTTT
CASSLAGEDTQYF
>TRBJ1-3|TRBV6-5|-|-
TGTGCCAGCAGTTACTCGTTCCAGGGAATAAGAAACACCATATATTTT
CASSYSFQGIRNTIYF
>TRBJ2-1|TRBV7-9|-|TRBD1
TGTGCCAGCAGCTTAACCCCACTGGACAGGGTAAGGGATGAGCAGTTCTTC
CASSLTPLDRVRDEQFF
>TRBJ1-3|TRBV28|-|TRBD1
TGTGCCAGCAGTTCAACCGGGACAGCCTCTGGAAACACCATATATTTT
CASSSTGTASGNTIYF
>TRBJ1-5|TRBV24-1|few|-
TGTGCCACCGGAGGTAGAGGGAGCAATCAGCCCCAGCATTTT
CATGGRGSNQPQHF
>TRBJ2-7|TRBV10-3|once|-
TGTGCCATCAGTGAGTCAGGGGGTAACGAGCAGTACTTC
CAISESGGNEQYF
>TRBJ1-2|TRBV5-1|-|TRBD1
TGCGCCAGCAGCTTTAGACAGGGTTCTTCAACTAATGGCTACACCTTC
CASSFRQGSSTNGYTF
>TRBJ2-1|TRBV3-1/TRBV3-2|-|TRBD2
TGTGCCAGCAGCCGGGGACTAGACAACACTGAGCAGTTCTTC
CASSRGLDNTEQFF
>TRBJ2-5|TRBV7-9|-|-
TGTGCCAGCAGCTTTCAGGGGGGAGGAGAGACCCAGTACTTC
CASSFQGGGETQYF
>TRBJ1-5|TRBV7-2|-|TRBD1
TGTGCCAGCAGCTTAGGGCCGGGACAGTACAATCAGCCCCAGCATTTT
CASSLGPGQYNQPQHF
>TRBJ1-1|TRBV10-3|-|-
TGTGCCATCAGTGAGTCGGGAAAAAGGGGAGAAGCTTTCTTT
CAISESGKRGEAFF
>TRBJ1-2|TRBV19|-|TRBD1
TGTGCCAGCCTATATAGGGACAGGCCGTATGGCTACACCTTC
CASLYRDRPYGYTF
>TRBJ1-1|TRBV30|-|TRBD1
TGTGCCTGGAGTCTCTTGGACAGGGGTGCTGAAGCTTTCTTT
CAWSLLDRGAEAFF
>TRBJ1-4|TRBV6-2/TRBV6-3|-|-
TGTGCCACCAGCCGGCTTGCAACTAATGAAAAACTGTTTTTT
CATSRLATNEKLFF
>TRBJ1-5|TRBV9|-|TRBD1
TGTGCCAGCAGCGTAGGGGACAGAGAGCAGCCCCAGCATTTT
CASSVGDREQPQHF
>TRBJ2-5|TRBV2|-|TRBD2
TGTGCCAGCAGCCCCGACGAATCTAGCGGGGGGTACCAAGAGACCCAGTACTTC
CASSPDESSGGYQETQYF
>TRBJ2-1|TRBV7-2|-|TRBD1
TGTGCCAGCAGCAGGAACAGGGGGCGCAGCAATGAGCAGTTCTTC
CASSRNRGRSNEQFF
>TRBJ1-2|TRBV13|-|TRBD1
TGTGCCAGCAGCCACGGGACAGGCCGCTATGGCTACACCTTC
CASSHGTGRYGYTF
>TRBJ1-1|TRBV28|-|-
TGTGCCAGCAGTTTGAGGAGGATGAACACTGAAGCTTTCTTT
CASSLRRMNTEAFF
>TRBJ1-5|TRBV7-9|once|TRBD1
TGTGCCAGCAGCTACGGACAGGTGATCAATCAGCCCCAGCATTTT
CASSYGQVINQPQHF
>TRBJ2-7|TRBV5-1|-|TRBD1
TGCGCCAGCAGCTTGTGGACAGGGGGCGAGCAGTACTTC
CASSLWTGGEQYF
>TRBJ2-1|TRBV28|once|-
TGTGCCAGCACCCTAGCGCCTACCTACAATGAGCAGTTCTTC
CASTLAPTYNEQFF
>TRBJ2-7|TRBV18|once|TRBD1
TGTGCCAGCTCACCTGGGACAGGGAGTTTCACACCGACCTACGAGCAGTACTTC
CASSPGTGSFTPTYEQYF
>TRBJ2-3|TRBV11-2|few|TRBD2
TGTGCCAGCAGCCTCCCTTGGACTAGCGGCACAGATACGCAGTATTTT
CASSLPWTSGTDTQYF
>TRBJ2-3|TRBV11-2|-|TRBD2
TGTGCCAGCAGCTCCTGGAGGGGCGGGGGAGATACGCAGTATTTT
CASSSWRGGGDTQYF
>TRBJ2-3|TRBV7-9|-|-
TGTGCCAGCAGCTTATCCGGGACGGGGGACACAGATACGCAGTATTTT
CASSLSGTGDTDTQYF
>TRBJ1-1|TRBV18|-|TRBD1
TGTGCCAGCTCATGGACAGGGGGGAACACTGAAGCTTTCTTT
CASSWTGGNTEAFF
>TRBJ1-1|TRBV24-1|-|-
TGTGCCACCAGTGATGGGCAGGCGAGTACTGAAGCTTTCTTT
CATSDGQASTEAFF
>TRBJ2-3|TRBV24-1|-|TRBD1
TGTGCCACCAGTGGACAGGGGTTAGATACGCAGTATTTT
CATSGQGLDTQYF